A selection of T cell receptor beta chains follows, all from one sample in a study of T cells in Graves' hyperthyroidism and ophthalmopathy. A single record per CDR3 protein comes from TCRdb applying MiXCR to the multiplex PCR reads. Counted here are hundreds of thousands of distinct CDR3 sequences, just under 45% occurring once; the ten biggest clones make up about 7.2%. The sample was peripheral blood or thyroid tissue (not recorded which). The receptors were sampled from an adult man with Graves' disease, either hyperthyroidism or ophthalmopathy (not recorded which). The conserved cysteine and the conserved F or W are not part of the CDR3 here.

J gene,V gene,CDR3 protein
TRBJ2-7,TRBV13,ATITRKDYEQY
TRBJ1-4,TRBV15,ATSSAVQGLNEKLF
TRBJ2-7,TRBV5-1,ASSLDPAFYEQY
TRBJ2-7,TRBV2,ASSYGLGSSSYEQY
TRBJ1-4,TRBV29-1,SGLGQGGEKLF
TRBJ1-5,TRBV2,ASRPQGYQPQH
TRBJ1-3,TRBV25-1,ASSPGTASGNTIY
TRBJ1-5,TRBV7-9,ASSRKTGGSGQPQH
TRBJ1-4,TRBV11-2,ASSPDAGHSKEKLF
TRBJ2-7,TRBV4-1,ASSQEVVYEQY
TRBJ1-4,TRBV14,ASTRQGLDEKLF
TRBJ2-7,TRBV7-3,ASSLGWDGNYEQY
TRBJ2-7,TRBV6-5,ASSYSWAIQSYEQY
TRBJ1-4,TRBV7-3,ASSRAGTANEKLF
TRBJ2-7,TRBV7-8,ASMGGQGWVEQY
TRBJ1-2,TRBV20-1,SAERGGTYGYT
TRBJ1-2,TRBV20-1,SARELAYGYT
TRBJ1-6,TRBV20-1,SASGPPESPPLH
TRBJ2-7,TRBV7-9,ASSQGGDYEQY
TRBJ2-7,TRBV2,ASSDGGYRGEQY
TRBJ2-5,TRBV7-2,ASSAFGTSETQY
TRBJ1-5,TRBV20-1,SATGQGFGNQPQH
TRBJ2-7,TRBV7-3,ASSHTDRVQY
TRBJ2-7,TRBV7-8,ASSPAYSYEQY
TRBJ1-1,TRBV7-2,ASSSTGWNTEAF
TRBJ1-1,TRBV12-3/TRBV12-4,ASSFGKSTEAF
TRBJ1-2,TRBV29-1,SALAGYGYT
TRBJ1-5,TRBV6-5,AGSYSADQPQH
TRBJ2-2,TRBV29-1,SVFDANTGELF
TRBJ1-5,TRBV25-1,ASSEGGRDRGNNQPQH
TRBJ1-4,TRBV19,ASSHGTTTNEKLF
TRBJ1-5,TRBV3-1,ASSQAQYGQPQH
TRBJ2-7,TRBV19,ASSPTSGTMYEQY
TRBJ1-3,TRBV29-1,SVEVGGGNTIY
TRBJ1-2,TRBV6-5,ASSYAEQGAPHYGYT
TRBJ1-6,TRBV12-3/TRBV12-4,ASSSTGGRGSPLH
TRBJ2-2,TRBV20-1,SARVSGTGDTGELF